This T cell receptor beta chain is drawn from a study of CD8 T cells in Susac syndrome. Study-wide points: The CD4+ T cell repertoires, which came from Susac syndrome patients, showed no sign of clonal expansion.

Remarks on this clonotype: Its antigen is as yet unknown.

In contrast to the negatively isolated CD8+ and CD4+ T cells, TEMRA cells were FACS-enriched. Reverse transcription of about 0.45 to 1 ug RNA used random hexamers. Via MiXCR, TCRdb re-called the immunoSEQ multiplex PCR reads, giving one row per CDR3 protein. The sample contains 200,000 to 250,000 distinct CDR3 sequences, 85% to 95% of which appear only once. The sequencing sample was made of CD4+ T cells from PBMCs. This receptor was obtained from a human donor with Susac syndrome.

The CDR3 protein is CSASTGFPSNQPQHF. In nucleotides, the CDR3 is TGCAGTGCTTCCACAGGGTTCCCTAGCAATCAGCCCCAGCATTTT. The J gene is TRBJ1-5, the V gene TRBV20-1, with D possibly being TRBD1 (6 bases). Trimming stripped 5 bases from V and 0 bases from J, with 14 bases between. Germline V gives CDR1 DFQATT, CDR2 SNEGSKA (reference sequence). The CDR3 covers 15 residues.